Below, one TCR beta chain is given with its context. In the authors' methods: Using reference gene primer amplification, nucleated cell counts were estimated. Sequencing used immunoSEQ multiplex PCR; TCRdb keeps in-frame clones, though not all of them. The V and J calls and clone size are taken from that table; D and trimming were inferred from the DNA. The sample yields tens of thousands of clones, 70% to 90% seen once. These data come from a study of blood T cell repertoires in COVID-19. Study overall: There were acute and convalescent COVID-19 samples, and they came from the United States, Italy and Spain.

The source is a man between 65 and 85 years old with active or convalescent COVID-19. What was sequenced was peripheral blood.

The CDR3 reads CASSPGGYEQYF. The CDR3 DNA is TGTGCCAGCAGTCCAGGGGGCTACGAGCAGTACTTC. V and J are TRBV6-2 or TRBV6-3 and TRBJ2-7, with 7 bases identical to TRBD1. This CDR3 contains 12 residues. CDR1 and CDR2 from the germline V gene are MNHEY and SVGEGT. V was clipped by 5 bases and J by 3 bases; unmatched bases: 1.